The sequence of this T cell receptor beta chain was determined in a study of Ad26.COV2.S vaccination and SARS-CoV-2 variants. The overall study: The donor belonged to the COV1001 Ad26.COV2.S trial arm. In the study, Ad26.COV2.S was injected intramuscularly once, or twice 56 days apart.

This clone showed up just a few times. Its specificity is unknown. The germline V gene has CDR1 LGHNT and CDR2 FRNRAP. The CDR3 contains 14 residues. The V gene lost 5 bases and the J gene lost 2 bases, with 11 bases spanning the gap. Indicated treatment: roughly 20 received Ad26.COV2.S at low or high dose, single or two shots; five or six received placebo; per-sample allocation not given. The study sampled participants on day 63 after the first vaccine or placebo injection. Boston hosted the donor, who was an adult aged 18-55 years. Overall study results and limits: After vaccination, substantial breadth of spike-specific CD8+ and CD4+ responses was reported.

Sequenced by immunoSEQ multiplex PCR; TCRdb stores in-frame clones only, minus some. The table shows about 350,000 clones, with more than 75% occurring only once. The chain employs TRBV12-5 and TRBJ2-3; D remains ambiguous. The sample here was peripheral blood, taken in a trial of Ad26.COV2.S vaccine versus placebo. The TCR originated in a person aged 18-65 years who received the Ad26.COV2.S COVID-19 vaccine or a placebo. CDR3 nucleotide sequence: TGTGCTAGTGGTCCCCCCGGCCCCACAGATACGCAGTATTTT. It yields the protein CASGPPGPTDTQYF.